This T cell receptor (beta chain) originates from a study of blood T cell repertoires in COVID-19. To note about this clone: A read error may account for a junction end that differs from germline.

Germline V lookup: CDR1 ENHRY, CDR2 SYGVKD. The CDR3 is 16 amino acids. Original analysis: From reference gene primer amplification, estimates of nucleated cell counts were derived. Assay used: immunoSEQ multiplex PCR; TCRdb lists only in-frame clones, some missing. For V, J and clone size, that table is used; D and trimming come from the DNA. Among 200,000 to 250,000 clones listed, approximately 84% were seen once. The sample taken for sequencing was peripheral blood. This TCR came from a woman between 25 and 40 years old who had recovered from COVID-19. V and J are TRBV10-3 and TRBJ2-6; no firm D call. The CDR3, as DNA: TGTGCCATCAGTGACCAAGACGGGTCTGGTGCCAACGTCCTGACTTTC. It specifies CAISDQDGSGANVLTF.